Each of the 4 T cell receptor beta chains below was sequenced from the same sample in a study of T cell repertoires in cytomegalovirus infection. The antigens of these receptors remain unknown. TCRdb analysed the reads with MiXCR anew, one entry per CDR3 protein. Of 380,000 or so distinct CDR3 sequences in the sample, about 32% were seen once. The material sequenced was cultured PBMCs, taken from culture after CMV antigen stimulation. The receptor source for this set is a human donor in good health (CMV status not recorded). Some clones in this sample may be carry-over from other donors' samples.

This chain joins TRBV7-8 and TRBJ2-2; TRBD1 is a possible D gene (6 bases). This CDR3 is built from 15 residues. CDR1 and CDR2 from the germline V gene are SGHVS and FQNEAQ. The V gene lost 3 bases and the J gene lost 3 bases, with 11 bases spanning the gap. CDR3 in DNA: TGTGCCAGCAGCTTTAGGGGGTCCTACACCGGGGAGCTGTTTTTT. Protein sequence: CASSFRGSYTGELFF.

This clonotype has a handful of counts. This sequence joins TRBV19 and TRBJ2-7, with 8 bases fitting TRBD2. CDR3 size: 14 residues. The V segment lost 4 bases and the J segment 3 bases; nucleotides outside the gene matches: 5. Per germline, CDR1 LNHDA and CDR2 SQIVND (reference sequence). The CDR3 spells CASSRSGRGYEQYF. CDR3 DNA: TGTGCCAGTAGTAGAAGCGGGAGAGGCTACGAGCAGTACTTC.

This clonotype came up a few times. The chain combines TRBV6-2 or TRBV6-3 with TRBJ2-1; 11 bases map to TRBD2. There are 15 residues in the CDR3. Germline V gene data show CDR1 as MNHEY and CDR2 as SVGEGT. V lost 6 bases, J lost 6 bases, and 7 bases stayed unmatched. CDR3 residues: CASRTGTSGGNEQFF. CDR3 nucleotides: TGTGCCAGCAGGACAGGGACTAGCGGAGGCAATGAGCAGTTCTTC.

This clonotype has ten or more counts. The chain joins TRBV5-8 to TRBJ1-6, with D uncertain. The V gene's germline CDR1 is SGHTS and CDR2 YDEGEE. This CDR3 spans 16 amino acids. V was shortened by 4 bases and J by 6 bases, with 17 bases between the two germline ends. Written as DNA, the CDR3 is TGTGCCAGCAGCCTACGACGCCTAATTTCTAATTCACCCCTCCACTTT. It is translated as CASSLRRLISNSPLHF.